This TCR beta chain was captured in a study of T cell changes during pregnancy in multiple sclerosis. Sequenced by immunoSEQ multiplex PCR; TCRdb stores in-frame clones only, minus some. In the table there are 80,000 or so clones, 92% of which are singletons. V was pared by 2 bases and J by 5 bases, with 19 bases of the junction left unmatched. The CDR3 has 20 amino acids. Germline V CDR1 and CDR2: SGHTA, FQGTGA. Source: peripheral blood, taken before pregnancy. This receptor was identified in a female donor with multiple sclerosis, enrolled in a pregnancy study. This sequence joins TRBV7-3 and TRBJ2-2, with TRBD1 identical over 8 bases. This CDR3 is CASSLGGFGDRQGTTGELFF. CDR3 DNA: TGTGCCAGCAGCTTAGGGGGTTTTGGGGATCGACAGGGGACAACCGGGGAGCTGTTTTTT. The full variable domain, in which reference TRBV7-3 and TRBJ2-2 provide the parts outside the CDR3, is GAGVSQTPSNKVTEKGKYVELRCDPISGHTALYWYRQSLGQGPEFLIYFQGTGAADDSGLPNDRFFAVRPEGSVSTLKIQRTERGDSAVYLCASSLGGFGDRQGTTGELFFGEGSRLTVL.